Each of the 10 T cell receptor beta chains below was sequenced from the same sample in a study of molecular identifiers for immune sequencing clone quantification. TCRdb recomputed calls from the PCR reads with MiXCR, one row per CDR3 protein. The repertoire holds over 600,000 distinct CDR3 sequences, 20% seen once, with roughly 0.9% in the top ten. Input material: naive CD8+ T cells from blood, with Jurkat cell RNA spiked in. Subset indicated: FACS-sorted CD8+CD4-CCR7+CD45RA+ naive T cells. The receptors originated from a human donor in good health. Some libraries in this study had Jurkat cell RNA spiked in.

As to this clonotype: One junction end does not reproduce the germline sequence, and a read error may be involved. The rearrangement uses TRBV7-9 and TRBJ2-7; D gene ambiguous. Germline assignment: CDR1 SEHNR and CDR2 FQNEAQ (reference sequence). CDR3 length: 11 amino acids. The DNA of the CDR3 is TGTGCCAACAGCCGAAGTTACGAGCAGTACTTC. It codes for CANSRSYEQYF.

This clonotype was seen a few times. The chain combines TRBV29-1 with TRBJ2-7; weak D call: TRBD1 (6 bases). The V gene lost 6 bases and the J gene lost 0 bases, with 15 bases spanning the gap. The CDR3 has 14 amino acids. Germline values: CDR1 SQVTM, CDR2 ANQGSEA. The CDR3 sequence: CSVLDRTNSYEQYF. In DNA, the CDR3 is TGCAGCGTGCTGGACAGAACCAACTCCTACGAGCAGTACTTC.

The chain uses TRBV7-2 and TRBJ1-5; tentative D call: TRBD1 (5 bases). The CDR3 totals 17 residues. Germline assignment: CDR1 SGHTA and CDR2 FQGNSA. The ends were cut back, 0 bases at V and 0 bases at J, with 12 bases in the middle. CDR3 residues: CASSLAAGTYSNQPQHF. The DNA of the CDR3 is TGTGCCAGCAGCTTAGCGGCAGGGACGTATAGCAATCAGCCCCAGCATTTT.

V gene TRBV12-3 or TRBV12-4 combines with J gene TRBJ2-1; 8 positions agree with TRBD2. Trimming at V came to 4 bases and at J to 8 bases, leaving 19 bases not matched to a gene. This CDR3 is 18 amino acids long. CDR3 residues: CASSSPLGERGSGDEQFF. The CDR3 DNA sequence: TGTGCCAGCAGTTCCCCCCTGGGGGAGCGGGGGTCTGGGGATGAGCAGTTCTTC.

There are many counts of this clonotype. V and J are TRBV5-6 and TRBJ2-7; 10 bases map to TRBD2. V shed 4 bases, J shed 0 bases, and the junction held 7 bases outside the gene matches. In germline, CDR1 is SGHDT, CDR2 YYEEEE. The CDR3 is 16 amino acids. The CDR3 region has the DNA TGTGCCAGCAGCCTGGGAGCGGGGGGGAGCTCCTACGAGCAGTACTTC. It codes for CASSLGAGGSSYEQYF. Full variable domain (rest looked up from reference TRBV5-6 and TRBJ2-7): DAGVTQSPTHLIKTRGQQVTLRCSPKSGHDTVSWYQQALGQGPQFIFQYYEEEERQRGNFPDRFSGHQFPNYSSELNVNALLLGDSALYLCASSLGAGGSSYEQYFGPGTRLTVT.

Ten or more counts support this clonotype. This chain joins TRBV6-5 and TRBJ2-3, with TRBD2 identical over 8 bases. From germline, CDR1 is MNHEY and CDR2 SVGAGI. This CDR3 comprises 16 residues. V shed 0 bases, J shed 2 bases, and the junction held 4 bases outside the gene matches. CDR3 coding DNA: TGTGCCAGCAGTTACTCTAATAGCGGGGCCACAGATACGCAGTATTTT. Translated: CASSYSNSGATDTQYF.

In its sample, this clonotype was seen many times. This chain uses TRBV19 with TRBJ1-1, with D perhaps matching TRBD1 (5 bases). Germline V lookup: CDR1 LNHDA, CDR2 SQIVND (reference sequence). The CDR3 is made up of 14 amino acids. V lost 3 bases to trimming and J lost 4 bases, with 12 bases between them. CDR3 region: CASSIGGFATEAFF. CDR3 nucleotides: TGTGCCAGTAGTATTGGGGGATTTGCCACTGAAGCTTTCTTT.

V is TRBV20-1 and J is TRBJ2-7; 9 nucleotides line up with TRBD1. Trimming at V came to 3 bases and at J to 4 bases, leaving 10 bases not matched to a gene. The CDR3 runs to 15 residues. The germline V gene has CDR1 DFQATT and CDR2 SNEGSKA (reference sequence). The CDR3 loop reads CSARFGPDRGYEQYF. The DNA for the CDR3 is TGCAGTGCTAGGTTCGGGCCTGACAGGGGGTACGAGCAGTACTTC.

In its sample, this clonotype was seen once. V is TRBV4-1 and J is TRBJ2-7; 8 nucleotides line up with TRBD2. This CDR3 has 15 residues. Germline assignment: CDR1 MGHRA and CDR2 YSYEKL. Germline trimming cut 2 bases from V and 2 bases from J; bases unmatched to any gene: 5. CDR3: CASSQLLADTYEQYF. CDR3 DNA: TGCGCCAGCAGCCAATTACTAGCGGACACCTACGAGCAGTACTTC.

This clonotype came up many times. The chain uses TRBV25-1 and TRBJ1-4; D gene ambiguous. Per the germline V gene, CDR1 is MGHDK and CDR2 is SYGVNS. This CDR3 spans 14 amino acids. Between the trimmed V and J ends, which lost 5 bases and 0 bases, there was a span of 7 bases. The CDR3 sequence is CASSPITTNEKLFF. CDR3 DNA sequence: TGTGCCAGCAGTCCTATTACAACTAATGAAAAACTGTTTTTT.